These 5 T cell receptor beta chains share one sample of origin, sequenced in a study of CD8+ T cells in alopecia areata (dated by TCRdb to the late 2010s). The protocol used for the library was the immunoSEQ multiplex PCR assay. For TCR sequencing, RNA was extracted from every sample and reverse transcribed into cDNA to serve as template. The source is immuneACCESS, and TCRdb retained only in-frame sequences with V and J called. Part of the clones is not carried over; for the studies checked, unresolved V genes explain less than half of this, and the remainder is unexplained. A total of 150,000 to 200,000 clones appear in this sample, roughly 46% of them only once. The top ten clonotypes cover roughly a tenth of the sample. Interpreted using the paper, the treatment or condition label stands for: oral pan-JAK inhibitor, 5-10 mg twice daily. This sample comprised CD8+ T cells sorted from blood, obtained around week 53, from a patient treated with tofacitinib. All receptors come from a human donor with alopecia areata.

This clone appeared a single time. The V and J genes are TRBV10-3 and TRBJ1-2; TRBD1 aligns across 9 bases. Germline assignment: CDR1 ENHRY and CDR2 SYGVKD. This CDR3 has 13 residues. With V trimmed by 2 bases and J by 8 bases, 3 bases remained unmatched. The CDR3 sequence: CAISETGGQGYTF. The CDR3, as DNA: TGTGCCATCAGTGAGACAGGGGGCCAGGGCTACACCTTC.

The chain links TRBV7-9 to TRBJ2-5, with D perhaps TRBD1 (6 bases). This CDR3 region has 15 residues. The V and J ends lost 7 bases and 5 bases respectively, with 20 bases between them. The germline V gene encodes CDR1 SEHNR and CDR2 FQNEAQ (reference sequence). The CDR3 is CASIRRVRGPETQYF. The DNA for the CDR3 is TGTGCCAGCATCCGCCGGGTCAGGGGCCCGGAGACCCAGTACTTC.

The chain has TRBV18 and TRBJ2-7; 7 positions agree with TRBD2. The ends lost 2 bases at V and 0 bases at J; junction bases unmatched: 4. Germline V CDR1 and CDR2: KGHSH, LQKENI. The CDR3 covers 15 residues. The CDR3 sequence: CASSPGGGSSYEQYF. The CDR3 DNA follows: TGTGCCAGCTCACCAGGGGGGGGAAGCTCCTACGAGCAGTACTTC.

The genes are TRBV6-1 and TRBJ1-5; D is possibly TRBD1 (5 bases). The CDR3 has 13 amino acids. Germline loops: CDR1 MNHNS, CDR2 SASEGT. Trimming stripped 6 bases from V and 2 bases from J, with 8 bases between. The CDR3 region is CASSTGGNQPQHF. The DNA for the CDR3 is TGTGCCAGCAGCACAGGCGGCAATCAGCCCCAGCATTTT.

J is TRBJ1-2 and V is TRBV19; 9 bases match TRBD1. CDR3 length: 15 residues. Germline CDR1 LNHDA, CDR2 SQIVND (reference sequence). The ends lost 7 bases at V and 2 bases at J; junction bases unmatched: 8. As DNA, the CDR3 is TGTGCCAGTAAGAACGCCGGGACAGGGAACTATGGCTACACCTTC. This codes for CASKNAGTGNYGYTF.